This T cell receptor (beta chain) was documented in a study of control samples from healthy donors and cancer patients. Libraries were prepared by immunoSEQ multiplex PCR; TCRdb keeps only in-frame clonotypes and omits some of them. The sample carries tens of thousands of clones, around 87% recorded once. Sequences were obtained from PBMCs. The TCR sequence derives from an older woman with lung cancer.

Written as DNA, the CDR3 is TGTGCCAGCAGCCTAGGCGGGGCTGGGACCGGGGAGCTGTTTTTT. Translating gives CASSLGGAGTGELFF. The V gene is TRBV5-4, the J gene TRBJ2-2, with D perhaps matching TRBD2 (6 bases). Germline values: CDR1 SGHNT, CDR2 YYREEE (reference sequence). V lost 4 bases to trimming and J lost 5 bases, with 15 bases between them. The CDR3 covers 15 residues.